This entry features one TCR beta chain sequence. What it binds is not known. The data originate from a study of T cell responses to AZD1222 COVID-19 vaccine. The study, taken as a whole, reports: Close to half of spike-specific TCRs reportedly recognize unmutated variant regions. Repertoires were obtained solely post-peak T cell response. Only six AZD1222 recipients tested seropositive at baseline. Receipt of two AZD1222 doses was followed by a rise in Spike-specific TCR breadth and depth.

Assay used: immunoSEQ multiplex PCR; TCRdb lists only in-frame clones, some missing. Here the sample spans 100,000 to 150,000 clones, roughly 91% being singletons. Germline CDR1 is SGDLS and CDR2 is YYNGEE. Unmatched junction bases numbered 14, after V lost 9 bases and J lost 0 bases. This CDR3 is 16 amino acids long. The V and J genes are TRBV9 and TRBJ2-7; 8 positions match TRBD1. The clonotype comes from an adult in good health. Sequenced material: peripheral blood, taken on day 0 of MenACWY control vaccination. CDR3 bases: TGTGCCAACCACAACCCAGGGACAGGTGACTCCTACGAGCAGTACTTC. Encoded protein: CANHNPGTGDSYEQYF.